The 20 T cell receptor beta chains presented below share a single source sample, sequenced in a study of cytomegalovirus exposure and HLA in healthy donors. The PCR contained 60 Vbeta and 13 Jbeta primers. TCRdb's table, derived via immunoSEQ multiplex PCR, lists solely in-frame clones and lacks some. The table has about 170,000 clones, roughly 76% seen once. Sequencing was performed on PBMCs. The receptors were gathered from a woman aged 18-30 years in good health and CMV-seropositive.

J is TRBJ2-1 and V is TRBV7-9, with D perhaps matching TRBD2 (6 bases). V was clipped by 5 bases and J by 0 bases, with 17 bases between them. Germline CDR1 reads SEHNR; CDR2 reads FQNEAQ (reference sequence). This CDR3 is 17 amino acids long. The CDR3 here is CASSPTRAASSYNEQFF. The CDR3 DNA follows: TGTGCCAGCAGCCCGACTAGAGCAGCGAGCTCCTACAATGAGCAGTTCTTC.

V is TRBV7-2 and J is TRBJ2-5; weak D call: TRBD2 (6 bases). The CDR3 is 12 residues long. Germline lookup yields CDR1 SGHTA and CDR2 FQGNSA. V lost 5 bases and J 4 bases, leaving 8 bases between the germline ends. CDR3 in DNA: TGTGCCAGCAGCGGGAGGCCAGAGACCCAGTACTTC. Translated, it gives CASSGRPETQYF. Full variable domain (missing parts from reference TRBV7-2 and TRBJ2-5): GAGVSQSPSNKVTEKGKDVELRCDPISGHTALYWYRQSLGQGLEFLIYFQGNSAPDKSGLPSDRFSAERTGGSVSTLTIQRTQQEDSAVYLCASSGRPETQYFGPGTRLLVL.

The gene calls are TRBV29-1 and TRBJ2-6; 8 bases are shared with TRBD2. Trimming cost V 2 bases and J 2 bases; bases outside gene matches: 5. Per germline, CDR1 SQVTM and CDR2 ANQGSEA. The CDR3 totals 16 residues. CDR3 sequence: CSVERLAGPGANVLTF. The DNA for the CDR3 is TGCAGCGTTGAAAGGTTAGCGGGGCCTGGGGCCAACGTCCTGACTTTC.

V usage is TRBV30 and J usage is TRBJ1-2; tentative D call: TRBD1 (5 bases). Germline CDR1 and CDR2: GTSNPN and SVGIG (reference sequence). V lost 2 bases and J lost 6, with 10 bases in between. The CDR3 runs to 12 residues. DNA of the CDR3: TGTGCCTGGAGTATGGGGGGAGATGGCTACACCTTC. It codes for CAWSMGGDGYTF.

The chain recombines TRBV6-6 with TRBJ2-7; 11 bases map to TRBD1. Losses at the gene ends were 6 bases for V and 13 bases for J; bases not matched to a gene: 5. The CDR3 has 11 amino acids. Germline V gene lookup returns CDR1 MNHNY and CDR2 SVGAGI (reference sequence). The CDR3 here is CASRGQGAPYF. CDR3 DNA: TGTGCCAGCAGAGGACAGGGGGCTCCCTACTTC.

The genes are TRBV5-1 and TRBJ1-1; D is undetermined. There are 11 residues in the CDR3. The germline gives CDR1 SGHRS, CDR2 YFSETQ. The V end lost 8 bases, the J end lost 8 bases, and 13 bases lay between the germline ends. The CDR3 sequence is CASNHAGEAFF. In DNA form, the CDR3 reads TGCGCCAGTAACCATGCGGGGGAAGCTTTCTTT. Combining the CDR3 with reference TRBV5-1 and TRBJ1-1 gives the whole variable domain KAGVTQTPRYLIKTRGQQVTLSCSPISGHRSVSWYQQTPGQGLQFLFEYFSETQRNKGNFPGRFSGRQFSNSRSEMNVSTLELGDSALYLCASNHAGEAFFGQGTRLTVV.

The V gene is TRBV5-6, the J gene TRBJ2-7; the D is unclear. Deletions cut 5 bases from V and 0 bases from J, with 9 bases between. The CDR3 runs 13 residues. Germline V gene sequence: CDR1 SGHDT, CDR2 YYEEEE. DNA of the CDR3: TGTGCCAGCAGATTCCTGGCCTCCTACGAGCAGTACTTC. Amino acids: CASRFLASYEQYF.

CDR3 in amino acids: CASSEALVGGRGYTF. The CDR3 coding sequence is TGTGCCAGCAGTGAAGCCCTCGTGGGGGGTAGGGGCTACACCTTC. V usage is TRBV6-1 and J usage is TRBJ1-2; weak D call: TRBD1 (5 bases). In germline, CDR1 is MNHNS, CDR2 SASEGT. The germline V and J ends were trimmed by 0 bases and 8 bases, with 16 bases remaining between them. This CDR3 spans 15 amino acids.

The chain recombines TRBV6-5 with TRBJ1-2; D might be TRBD1 (6 bases). CDR1 and CDR2 from the germline V gene are MNHEY and SVGAGI. V dropped 0 bases and J dropped 3 bases, with 8 bases sitting between them. CDR3 length: 14 amino acids. The CDR3 nucleotides read TGTGCCAGCAGTTACTCGTCAGGGGACTATGGCTACACCTTC. This translates into CASSYSSGDYGYTF.

The V call is TRBV11-1, the J call TRBJ1-2; D is uncertain. The CDR3 is 12 residues long. Germline CDR1 is SGHAT and CDR2 is FQDESV (reference sequence). V was clipped by 5 bases and J by 2 bases, with 6 bases between them. CDR3 amino acids: CASSLSNYGYTF. CDR3 bases: TGTGCCAGCAGCCTAAGCAACTATGGCTACACCTTC.

The chain uses TRBV25-1 and TRBJ2-1; weak D call: TRBD1 (5 bases). The V end was cut by 5 bases, the J end by 8 bases, with 7 bases between. The CDR3 covers 11 residues. Germline V lookup: CDR1 MGHDK, CDR2 SYGVNS. CDR3 region: CASSRRDEQFF. The DNA for the CDR3 is TGTGCCAGCAGTCGCAGGGATGAGCAGTTCTTC.

The CDR3 sequence is CASSFFRTVTETQYF. The CDR3 bases are TGTGCCAGCAGTTTTTTCAGGACAGTAACAGAGACCCAGTACTTC. The gene calls are TRBV28 and TRBJ2-5, with a tentative D call TRBD1 (6 bases). The CDR3 covers 15 residues. V lost 3 bases to trimming and J lost 4 bases, with 15 bases between them. Per germline, CDR1 MDHEN and CDR2 SYDVKM. Full variable domain (rest looked up from reference TRBV28 and TRBJ2-5): DVKVTQSSRYLVKRTGEKVFLECVQDMDHENMFWYRQDPGLGLRLIYFSYDVKMKEKGDIPEGYSVSREKKERFSLILESASTNQTSMYLCASSFFRTVTETQYFGPGTRLLVL.

The V and J genes are TRBV6-1 and TRBJ2-5; 7 nucleotides agree with TRBD1. This CDR3 has 15 residues. J was trimmed by 2 bases and V by 2 bases; bases with no gene match: 5. Germline CDR1 is MNHNS and CDR2 is SASEGT. The CDR3 region has the DNA TGTGCCAGCAGTGAAAGTTCAGGGGGACAAGAGACCCAGTACTTC. Its protein product is CASSESSGGQETQYF.

This chain joins TRBV28 and TRBJ2-3; 12 bases map to TRBD1. Germline CDR1 is MDHEN and CDR2 is SYDVKM. The CDR3 has 19 residues. V was pared by 3 bases and J by 2 bases, with 12 bases of the junction left unmatched. CDR3 protein: CASSFRGQGANPITDTQYF. The DNA for the CDR3 is TGTGCCAGCAGTTTTAGGGGACAGGGGGCGAACCCGATCACAGATACGCAGTATTTT. Full variable domain (remainder filled in from reference TRBV28 and TRBJ2-3): DVKVTQSSRYLVKRTGEKVFLECVQDMDHENMFWYRQDPGLGLRLIYFSYDVKMKEKGDIPEGYSVSREKKERFSLILESASTNQTSMYLCASSFRGQGANPITDTQYFGPGTRLTVL.

The gene calls are TRBV5-8 and TRBJ1-2, with a possible D match to TRBD1 (6 bases). V was trimmed by 1 base and J by 0 bases, leaving 7 bases between them. The germline gives CDR1 SGHTS, CDR2 YDEGEE. This CDR3 has 14 residues. The CDR3 DNA reads as TGTGCCAGCAGCTTGCAGGGGACTAACTATGGCTACACCTTC. Translated, it gives CASSLQGTNYGYTF.

This chain joins TRBV19 and TRBJ2-1; perhaps TRBD2 as D (6 bases). The CDR3 covers 15 residues. Trimming left V 1 base short and J 5 bases short, with 12 bases between. Per the germline V gene, CDR1 is LNHDA and CDR2 is SQIVND (reference sequence). The CDR3, as DNA: TGTGCCAGTAGTATAGTAGGAGGGGCCCACAATGAGCAGTTCTTC. It yields the protein CASSIVGGAHNEQFF.

This clone came up once. V gene TRBV6-5 combines with J gene TRBJ2-7; maybe TRBD1 (6 bases). V was pared by 6 bases and J by 13 bases, with 19 bases between. CDR1 is MNHEY and CDR2 is SVGAGI in the germline V gene. The CDR3 has 12 residues. The CDR3 spells CASRQGRDHLYF. The CDR3 DNA reads as TGTGCCAGCAGACAGGGCCGGGACCATCTCTACTTC.

The chain joins TRBV2 to TRBJ1-3, with a weak D call TRBD1 (5 bases). In germline, CDR1 is SNHLY, CDR2 FYNNEI. The CDR3 has 16 residues. V was clipped by 4 bases and J by 4 bases, with 17 bases between them. The CDR3 sequence is CASSGGRPWLGNTIYF. The DNA of the CDR3 is TGTGCCAGCAGTGGGGGCAGGCCATGGTTAGGAAACACCATATATTTT. Complete variable domain (other parts from reference TRBV2 and TRBJ1-3): EPEVTQTPSHQVTQMGQEVILRCVPISNHLYFYWYRQILGQKVEFLVSFYNNEISEKSEIFDDQFSVERPDGSNFTLKIRSTKLEDSAMYFCASSGGRPWLGNTIYFGEGSWLTVV.

The genes are TRBV7-6 and TRBJ2-5; D gene unclear. This CDR3 has 16 amino acids. CDR1 SGHVS and CDR2 FNYEAQ come from the germline V gene. Trimming removed 1 base from V and 4 bases from J, with 16 bases in between. The CDR3 region is CASSLDTGLRVETQYF. The CDR3 coding sequence is TGTGCCAGCAGCTTAGACACGGGTCTCCGGGTAGAGACCCAGTACTTC.

The V gene is TRBV6-1, the J gene TRBJ1-2; 8 bases are shared with TRBD1. V lost 2 bases to trimming and J lost 5 bases; unmatched junction nucleotides: 13. Germline V gene sequence: CDR1 MNHNS, CDR2 SASEGT. CDR3 length equals 17 residues. The CDR3 DNA is TGTGCCAGCAGTGAAAGAGGAGGAGGGACAGGATCTTATGGCTACACCTTC. Translating it yields CASSERGGGTGSYGYTF.